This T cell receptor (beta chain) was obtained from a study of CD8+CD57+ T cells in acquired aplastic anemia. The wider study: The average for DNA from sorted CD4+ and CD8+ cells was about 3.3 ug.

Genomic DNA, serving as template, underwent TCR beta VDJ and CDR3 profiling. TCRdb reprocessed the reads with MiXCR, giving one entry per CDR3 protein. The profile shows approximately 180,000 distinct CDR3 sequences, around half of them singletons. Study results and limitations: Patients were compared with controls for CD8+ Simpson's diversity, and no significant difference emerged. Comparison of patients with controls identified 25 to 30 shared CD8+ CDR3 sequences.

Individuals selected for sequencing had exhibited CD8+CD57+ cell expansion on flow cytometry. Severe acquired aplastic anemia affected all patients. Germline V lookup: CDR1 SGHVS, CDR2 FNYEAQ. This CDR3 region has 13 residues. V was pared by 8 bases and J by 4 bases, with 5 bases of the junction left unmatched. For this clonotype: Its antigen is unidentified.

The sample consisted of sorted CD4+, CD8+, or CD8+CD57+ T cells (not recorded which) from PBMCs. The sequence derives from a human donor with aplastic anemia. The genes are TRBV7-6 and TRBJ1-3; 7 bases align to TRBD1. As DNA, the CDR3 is TGTGCCAGCGCACAGGGGATGGGAAACACCATATATTTT. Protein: CASAQGMGNTIYF.